What follows are 6 T cell receptor beta chains derived from one specimen sequenced in a study of cytomegalovirus exposure and HLA in healthy donors. With 60 Vbeta and 13 Jbeta primers, the PCR was carried out. TCRdb keeps only in-frame clones here, not all; method: immunoSEQ multiplex PCR. The repertoire includes 110,000 or so clones, roughly 9% of them detected once, and 6% sits in the top ten. Sequenced: PBMCs. The receptors originated from a woman aged 40 to 50 in good health and CMV-seropositive.

The genes are TRBV10-3 and TRBJ1-5; D unclear. V gave up 8 bases and J gave up 5 bases, with 10 bases separating them. This CDR3 region has 12 residues. In germline, CDR1 is ENHRY, CDR2 SYGVKD. CDR3 sequence: CAIYREDQPQHF. The CDR3, as DNA: TGTGCCATCTACCGAGAGGATCAGCCCCAGCATTTT.

This clone was found a few times. The chain uses TRBV27 and TRBJ1-1, with D possibly being TRBD1 (6 bases). Between the trimmed V and J ends, which lost 5 bases and 0 bases, there was a span of 7 bases. Germline V gives CDR1 MNHEY, CDR2 SMNVEV (reference sequence). The CDR3 is 13 amino acids. The CDR3 DNA sequence: TGTGCCAGCAGTGGACAGATGAACACTGAAGCTTTCTTT. Its protein product is CASSGQMNTEAFF.

This chain links TRBV11-2 with TRBJ2-1; TRBD2 matches 11 bases. This CDR3 is built from 16 residues. CDR1 and CDR2 (germline): SGHAT, FQNNGV. Trimming removed 6 bases from V and 4 bases from J; junction bases left unmatched: 8. The DNA for the CDR3 is TGTGCCAGCAGGCCCCAGACTAGCGGGATTTACAATGAGCAGTTCTTC. Translating gives CASRPQTSGIYNEQFF.

The V call is TRBV28, the J call TRBJ2-7; TRBD1 agrees at 7 bases. The CDR3 is made up of 15 amino acids. The germline gives CDR1 MDHEN, CDR2 SYDVKM. V dropped 5 bases and J dropped 2; count of bases not matched to a gene: 9. The CDR3 sequence is CASSNSGTATYEQYF. CDR3 bases: TGTGCCAGCAGTAACTCCGGGACAGCCACCTACGAGCAGTACTTC.

The V call is TRBV6-1, the J call TRBJ2-7, with no clear D. CDR1 MNHNS and CDR2 SASEGT come from the germline V gene. Trimming stripped 7 bases from V and 3 bases from J, with 16 bases between. The CDR3 consists of 14 residues. This CDR3 is CASTPARDIYEQYF. In DNA form, the CDR3 reads TGTGCCAGCACCCCGGCGCGAGACATCTACGAGCAGTACTTC.

For this clone: Other DNA sequences in the same sample also yield this CDR3. The rearrangement joins TRBV18 to TRBJ1-5, with D perhaps matching TRBD1 (5 bases). With 3 bases removed from V and 1 base from J, the gap between germline ends came to 7 bases. Germline values: CDR1 KGHSH, CDR2 LQKENI. The CDR3 consists of 14 residues. CDR3 protein: CASSPDRSNQPQHF. The CDR3 nucleotides are TGTGCCAGCTCACCCGACAGAAGCAATCAGCCCCAGCATTTT.